This TCR beta chain is drawn from a study of early T cells in non-severe SARS-CoV-2 infection. In its sample, this clonotype was seen many times. CDR1 is MNHEY, CDR2 SMNVEV, per germline (reference sequence). The CDR3 has 15 residues. J was trimmed by 7 bases and V by 6 bases; bases with no gene match: 8. One entry per CDR3 protein results from TCRdb running MiXCR on the 5' RACE reads. The sample holds tens of thousands of distinct CDR3 sequences, around 10% seen once. The chain uses TRBV27 and TRBJ2-1; 11 bases agree with TRBD2. The sequence was obtained from an adult who was a healthcare worker with PCR-confirmed SARS-CoV-2 infection or an uninfected control (not recorded which). The starting material was whole blood, obtained at baseline. CDR3 amino acids: CASSNSGGAWNEQFF. The DNA for the CDR3 is TGTGCCAGCAGCAATAGCGGGGGGGCCTGGAATGAGCAGTTCTTC.